What follows describes a single T cell receptor beta chain. The target antigen is unknown. The sample is drawn from a study of CD8+ T cells in alopecia areata. On the study more broadly: Patients in the treated group were given tofacitinib by mouth, 5 to 10 mg twice a day. It was 6 to 18 months of tofacitinib, and then there were 6 months off drug. Overall study findings and caveats: Normal skin's resident alphabeta T cells are also sequenced in scalp samples.

Once RNA had been extracted, it was reverse transcribed into cDNA to act as the sequencing template. Sequenced by immunoSEQ multiplex PCR; TCRdb stores in-frame clones only, minus some. Among about 160,000 clones listed, around 87% were seen once. Per germline, CDR1 SNHLY and CDR2 FYNNEI. The CDR3 is 16 residues long. The V end lost 8 bases, the J end lost 0 bases, and 18 bases lay between the germline ends. Those with alopecia areata gave lesional scalp punch biopsies and peripheral blood. The material sequenced was CD8+ T cells sorted from blood, taken at week 0. This TCR came from a human donor with alopecia areata. This chain uses TRBV2 with TRBJ2-3; D is perhaps TRBD2 (5 bases). The CDR3 DNA follows: TGTGCCAGCCAATTCTCGACGGACTCGAGCACAGATACGCAGTATTTT. The encoded protein is CASQFSTDSSTDTQYF.